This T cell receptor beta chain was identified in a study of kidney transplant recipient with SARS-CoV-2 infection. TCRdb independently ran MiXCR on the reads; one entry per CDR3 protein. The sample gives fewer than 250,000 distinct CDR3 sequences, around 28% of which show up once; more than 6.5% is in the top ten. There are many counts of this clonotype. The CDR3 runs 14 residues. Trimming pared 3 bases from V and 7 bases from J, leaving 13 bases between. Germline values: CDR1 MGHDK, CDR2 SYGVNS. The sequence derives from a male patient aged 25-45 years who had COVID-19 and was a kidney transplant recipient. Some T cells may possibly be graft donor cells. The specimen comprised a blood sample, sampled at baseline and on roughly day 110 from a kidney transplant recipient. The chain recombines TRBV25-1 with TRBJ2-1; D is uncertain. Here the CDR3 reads CASSDSPSTNEQFF. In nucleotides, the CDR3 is TGTGCCAGCAGTGATAGCCCCTCTACAAATGAGCAGTTCTTC. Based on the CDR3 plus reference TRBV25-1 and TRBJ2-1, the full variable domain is EADIYQTPRYLVIGTGKKITLECSQTMGHDKMYWYQQDPGMELHLIHYSYGVNSTEKGDLSSESTVSRIRTEHFPLTLESARPSHTSQYLCASSDSPSTNEQFFGPGTRLTVL.